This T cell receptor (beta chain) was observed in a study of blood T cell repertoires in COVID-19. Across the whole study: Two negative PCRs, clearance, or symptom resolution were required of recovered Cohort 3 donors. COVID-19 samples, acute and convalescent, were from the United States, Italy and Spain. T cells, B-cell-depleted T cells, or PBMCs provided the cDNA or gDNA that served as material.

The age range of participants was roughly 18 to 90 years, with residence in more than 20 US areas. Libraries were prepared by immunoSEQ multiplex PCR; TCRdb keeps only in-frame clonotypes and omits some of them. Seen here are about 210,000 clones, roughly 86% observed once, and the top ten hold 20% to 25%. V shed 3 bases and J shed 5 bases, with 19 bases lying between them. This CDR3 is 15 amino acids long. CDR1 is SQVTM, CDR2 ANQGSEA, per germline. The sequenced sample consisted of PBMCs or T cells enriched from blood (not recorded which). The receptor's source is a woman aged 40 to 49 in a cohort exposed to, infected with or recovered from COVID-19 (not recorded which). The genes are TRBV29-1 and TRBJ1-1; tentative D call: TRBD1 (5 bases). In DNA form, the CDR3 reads TGCAGCGTTGACAGGGAGCTCGGCGGGGCGACTGAAGCTTTCTTT. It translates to CSVDRELGGATEAFF. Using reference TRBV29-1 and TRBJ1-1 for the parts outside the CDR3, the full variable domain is SAVISQKPSRDICQRGTSLTIQCQVDSQVTMMFWYRQQPGQSLTLIATANQGSEATYESGFVIDKFPISRPNLTFSTLTVSNMSPEDSSIYLCSVDRELGGATEAFFGQGTRLTVV.